This T cell receptor beta chain is from a study of vaccination effects on CD4 cells after COVID-19. Study-level background: Median timing of post-vaccine samples was 72 days after the second dose.

The CDR3 sequence is 15 residues long. Trimming took 5 bases from V and 0 from J, leaving 17 bases between them. Germline-derived CDR1 and CDR2 are GTSNPN and SVGIG (reference sequence). Repertoires were generated with immunoSEQ multiplex PCR, while TCRdb's copy carries only in-frame clones and drops some. The sample includes 29,000 or so clones, roughly 68% of them seen just once. With the ViraFEST assay, the study expanded antigen-specific CD4+ T cells using viral peptide pools, then sequenced them. A 10-day culture period preceded the isolation of CD4+ T cells. Subjects were given two BNT162b2 or mRNA-1273 vaccine doses. Study-level findings and limits: There was only 1 of 255 vaccine-induced clones in healthy vaccinees that cross-reacted with common cold coronaviruses.

This clone was counted only a few times. Its antigen is unidentified. V gene TRBV30 combines with J gene TRBJ2-7; tentatively, D is TRBD1 or TRBD2 (5 bases each). The specimen comprised CD4+ T cells from PBMCs cultured with HCoV-OC43 spike peptides, sampled after COVID-19 vaccination. Subset described: HCoV-OC43 spike overlapping peptide pool stimulation. The clonotype comes from a human donor who received a COVID-19 vaccine. DNA of the CDR3: TGTGCCTGGTCGATTGGGGGTCCAAGCTCCTACGAGCAGTACTTC. It translates to CAWSIGGPSSYEQYF. Using reference TRBV30 and TRBJ2-7 for the parts outside the CDR3, the full variable domain is SQTIHQWPATLVQPVGSPLSLECTVEGTSNPNLYWYRQAAGRGLQLLFYSVGIGQISSEVPQNLSASRPQDRQFILSSKKLLLSDSGFYLCAWSIGGPSSYEQYFGPGTRLTVT.